This T cell receptor (beta chain) was identified in a study of blood T cell repertoires in COVID-19. The overall study: Researchers got acute and convalescent COVID-19 samples from the United States, Italy and Spain. T cells, B-cell-depleted T cells, or PBMCs provided the cDNA or gDNA that served as material.

V was clipped by 6 bases and J by 5 bases; unmatched bases: 4. Germline-derived CDR1 and CDR2 are MNHNY and SVGAGI (reference sequence). The CDR3 consists of 13 residues. TCRdb's table, derived via immunoSEQ multiplex PCR, lists solely in-frame clones and lacks some. The sample includes roughly 30,000 clones, roughly 78% of them seen just once. The chain joins TRBV6-6 to TRBJ1-5, with TRBD1 matching over 7 bases. This TCR derives from a boy aged 2 to 9 with active or convalescent COVID-19. Sequencing used peripheral blood. CDR3 region: CASRNTGDQPQHF. The CDR3 DNA reads as TGTGCCAGCAGAAACACAGGGGATCAGCCCCAGCATTTT.